This T cell receptor beta chain was found in a study of cytomegalovirus exposure and HLA in healthy donors. With 6 bases clipped from V and 3 bases from J, the junction kept 9 bases outside the gene matches. The CDR3 runs 15 residues. From germline, CDR1 is MNHEY and CDR2 SMNVEV (reference sequence). With 60 Vbeta and 13 Jbeta primers, the PCR was carried out. In the authors' workflow: A later analysis tallied about 80 million unique TCR beta chains, 9 million to 12 million of them shared. Here immunoSEQ multiplex PCR was the method, and the copy in TCRdb shows in-frame clones only, minus some. From that table come the V and J calls and clone size; the DNA was used to work out D and trimming. The sample yields approximately 170,000 clones, 68% seen once.

The rearrangement joins TRBV27 to TRBJ2-3; the match to TRBD1 covers 7 bases. The sequenced material came from PBMCs. This clonotype was sampled from a middle-aged man in good health and CMV-seronegative. This CDR3 reads CASSPSQGRTDTQYF. As DNA, the CDR3 is TGTGCCAGCAGCCCTTCACAGGGGAGAACAGATACGCAGTATTTT.